One and the same sample provided the 12 T cell receptor beta chains below, sequenced in a study of blood T cell repertoires in COVID-19. Profiling relied on immunoSEQ multiplex PCR, and the TCRdb table lists in-frame clones only, not all of them. This table holds around 130,000 clones, around 87% found once. Sequenced material: peripheral blood. These receptors were collected from a woman in her fifties or sixties with acute or convalescent COVID-19.

The chain combines TRBV6-5 with TRBJ2-1; 14 nucleotides align to TRBD2. The CDR3 runs to 15 residues. Trimming cost V 7 bases and J 10 bases; bases outside gene matches: 9. Germline V gene lookup returns CDR1 MNHEY and CDR2 SVGAGI. The CDR3 protein is CASIGTSGRISEQFF. The CDR3 nucleotides read TGTGCCAGCATAGGGACTAGCGGGAGAATCAGCGAGCAGTTCTTC.

The rearrangement uses TRBV11-3 and TRBJ1-1; 7 positions match TRBD1. The CDR3 extends over 14 amino acids. Germline values: CDR1 SGHNT, CDR2 YENEEA. V lost 2 bases to trimming and J lost 6 bases; unmatched junction nucleotides: 6. CDR3: CASSLNGRGAEAFF. The DNA for the CDR3 is TGTGCCAGCAGCTTAAACGGCAGGGGGGCTGAAGCTTTCTTT.

The V and J genes are TRBV28 and TRBJ2-7; 9 bases align to TRBD1. J gave up 2 bases and V 5 bases, and 7 bases lay outside the gene matches. The germline gives CDR1 MDHEN, CDR2 SYDVKM. This CDR3 is 15 amino acids long. This chain's CDR3 is CASSPGTGKTYEQYF. The CDR3 coding sequence is TGTGCCAGCAGTCCAGGGACAGGGAAAACCTACGAGCAGTACTTC.

The V and J genes are TRBV25-1 and TRBJ1-1; 10 nucleotides line up with TRBD1. J gave up 5 bases and V 3 bases, and 6 bases lay outside the gene matches. The CDR3 is 15 residues long. In germline, CDR1 is MGHDK, CDR2 SYGVNS. The CDR3 DNA reads TGTGCCAGCAGTGAGTCTGGACAGGGGGGGACTGAAGCTTTCTTT. It is translated as CASSESGQGGTEAFF.

About this clone itself: Additional DNA sequences in this sample encode the identical CDR3. This chain joins TRBV3-1 (or the pseudogene TRBV3-2) and TRBJ1-4; 8 nucleotides agree with TRBD1. V shed 2 bases and J 7 bases; nucleotides not matched to a gene: 3. The V gene's germline CDR1 is LGHDT and CDR2 YNNKEL (reference sequence). This CDR3 comprises 14 residues. In DNA form, the CDR3 reads TGTGCCAGCAGCCAACAGGGGGCCGGTGAAAAACTGTTTTTT. Its translation is CASSQQGAGEKLFF.

This chain joins TRBV30 and TRBJ2-1; D possibly corresponds to TRBD1 (5 bases). V was cut by 4 bases and J by 2 bases, with 12 bases left in between. The CDR3 spans 14 residues. Per the germline V gene, CDR1 is GTSNPN and CDR2 is SVGIG (reference sequence). The CDR3 nucleotides read TGTGCCTGGAAACGTCAGGGTCCCTACAATGAGCAGTTCTTC. This gives the protein CAWKRQGPYNEQFF.

This chain joins TRBV3-1 (or the pseudogene TRBV3-2) and TRBJ2-1; the match to TRBD2 covers 10 bases. CDR1 is LGHDT and CDR2 is YNNKEL in the germline V gene (reference sequence). Trimming at V came to 1 base and at J to 9 bases, leaving 6 bases not matched to a gene. The CDR3 spans 15 residues. The CDR3 sequence: CASSQGGLAGVEQFF. The CDR3 bases are TGTGCCAGCAGCCAAGGGGGTCTAGCGGGGGTTGAGCAGTTCTTC.

The rearrangement uses TRBV9 and TRBJ1-1, with 9 bases identical to TRBD1. CDR3 size: 17 residues. V lost 0 bases and J lost 1; bases outside the gene matches: 7. CDR1 is SGDLS and CDR2 is YYNGEE in the germline V gene. The CDR3 coding sequence is TGTGCCAGCAGCGTAGCTACAGGGGGCGCCGGGAACACTGAAGCTTTCTTT. Translated, it gives CASSVATGGAGNTEAFF. Using reference TRBV9 and TRBJ1-1 for the parts outside the CDR3, the full variable domain is DSGVTQTPKHLITATGQRVTLRCSPRSGDLSVYWYQQSLDQGLQFLIQYYNGEERAKGNILERFSAQQFPDLHSELNLSSLELGDSALYFCASSVATGGAGNTEAFFGQGTRLTVV.

This chain links TRBV5-4 with TRBJ2-1; 9 positions agree with TRBD2. The CDR3 loop spans 16 amino acids. The V segment lost 0 bases and the J segment 7 bases; nucleotides outside the gene matches: 8. Germline CDR1 SGHNT, CDR2 YYREEE (reference sequence). The CDR3 here is CASSLGGLAGANEQFF. In nucleotides, the CDR3 is TGTGCCAGCAGCTTGGGCGGATTAGCGGGAGCTAATGAGCAGTTCTTC.

The chain combines TRBV6-5 with TRBJ1-1; a weak D match, TRBD1 (5 bases). V lost 6 bases to trimming and J lost 3 bases, with 11 bases between them. The CDR3 has 13 amino acids. From germline, CDR1 is MNHEY and CDR2 SVGAGI. CDR3 protein: CASSRRTYTEAFF. DNA for the CDR3: TGTGCCAGCAGCCGACGGACATACACTGAAGCTTTCTTT.

This sequence joins TRBV15 and TRBJ2-6; D is possibly TRBD2 (7 bases). The CDR3 runs to 20 residues. V lost 0 bases, J lost 4 bases, and 22 bases lay in between. Per the germline V gene, CDR1 is LNHNV and CDR2 is YYDKDF (reference sequence). CDR3 in amino acids: CATSRDQRRGRDDGANVLTF. The DNA of the CDR3 is TGTGCCACCAGCAGAGATCAGAGGAGGGGGAGGGATGACGGGGCCAACGTCCTGACTTTC.

The gene calls are TRBV21-1 and TRBJ1-5. TRBV21-1 is designated a pseudogene. The CDR3 totals 13 residues. This chain's CDR3 is CASSKGGDQPQHF. The CDR3 nucleotides read TGTGCCAGCAGCAAAGGCGGGGATCAGCCCCAGCATTTT.